This TCR beta chain was recorded in a study of blood T cell repertoires in COVID-19. Study as a whole: Acute and convalescent COVID-19 samples came from the United States, Italy and Spain.

The germline gives CDR1 SQVTM, CDR2 ANQGSEA. Trimming cost V 3 bases and J 6 bases, with 12 bases left between them. This CDR3 has 13 amino acids. Original methodology: Reference gene primer amplification gave estimated nucleated cell counts. Profiling relied on immunoSEQ multiplex PCR, and the TCRdb table lists in-frame clones only, not all of them. The D gene and trimming were derived from the DNA, and the V and J assignments and clone size from that table. The sample includes around 180,000 clones, about 80% of them seen just once. The sequencing sample was made of peripheral blood. The receptor comes from a man aged 65 to 79 with active or convalescent COVID-19. The V call is TRBV29-1, the J call TRBJ2-1, with a possible D match to TRBD1 (6 bases). The CDR3 spells CSVDRGIFNEQFF. Here the CDR3 DNA reads TGCAGCGTTGACAGGGGAATATTCAATGAGCAGTTCTTC.